What follows is one T cell receptor (beta chain) and its context. The antigen remains undetermined. This sample is part of a study of T cell responses to AZD1222 COVID-19 vaccine. Notes on the study in general: Donors were mostly white British, more females; clonal diversity possibly underestimated. The reported proportion of spike-specific TCRs targeting unmutated variant regions was nearly half. Breadth and depth of Spike-specific TCRs rose after two AZD1222 doses. Spike-spanning, vaccine-associated CD4 TCRs were dominant at 160-218 and 743-854.

Trimming at V came to 4 bases and at J to 3 bases, leaving 5 bases not matched to a gene. Germline V gene lookup returns CDR1 KGHSH and CDR2 LQKENI. The CDR3 length is 14 residues. Sequencing used immunoSEQ multiplex PCR; TCRdb keeps in-frame clones, though not all of them. The repertoire holds tens of thousands of clones, with 89% as singletons. Sequenced material: peripheral blood, taken 28 days after the second AZD1222 dose. The source of this sequence is an adult who received the AZD1222 COVID-19 vaccine. The chain uses TRBV18 and TRBJ1-1, with 7 positions matching TRBD1. CDR3 DNA: TGTGCCAGCTCACAGGGGGCAATGTACACTGAAGCTTTCTTT. Amino acids: CASSQGAMYTEAFF.